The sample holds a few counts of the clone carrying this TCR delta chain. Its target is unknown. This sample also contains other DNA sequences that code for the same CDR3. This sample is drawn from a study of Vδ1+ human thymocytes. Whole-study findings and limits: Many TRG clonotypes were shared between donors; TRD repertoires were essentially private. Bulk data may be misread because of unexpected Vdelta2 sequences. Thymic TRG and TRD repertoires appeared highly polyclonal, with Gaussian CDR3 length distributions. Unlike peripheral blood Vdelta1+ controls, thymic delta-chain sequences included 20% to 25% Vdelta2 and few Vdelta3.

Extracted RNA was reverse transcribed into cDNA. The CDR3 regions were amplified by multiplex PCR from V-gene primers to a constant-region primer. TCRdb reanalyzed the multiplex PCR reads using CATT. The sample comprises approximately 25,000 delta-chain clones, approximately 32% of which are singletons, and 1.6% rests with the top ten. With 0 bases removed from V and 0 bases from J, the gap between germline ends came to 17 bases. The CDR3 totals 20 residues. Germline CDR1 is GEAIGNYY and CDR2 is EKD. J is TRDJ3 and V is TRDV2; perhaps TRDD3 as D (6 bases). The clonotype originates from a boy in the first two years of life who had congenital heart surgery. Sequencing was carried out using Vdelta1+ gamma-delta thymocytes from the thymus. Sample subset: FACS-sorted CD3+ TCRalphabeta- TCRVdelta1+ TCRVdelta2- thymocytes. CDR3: CACDTTLGTKPSWDTRQMFF. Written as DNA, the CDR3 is TGTGCCTGTGACACCACCCTGGGGACCAAACCCTCCTGGGACACCCGACAGATGTTTTTC.